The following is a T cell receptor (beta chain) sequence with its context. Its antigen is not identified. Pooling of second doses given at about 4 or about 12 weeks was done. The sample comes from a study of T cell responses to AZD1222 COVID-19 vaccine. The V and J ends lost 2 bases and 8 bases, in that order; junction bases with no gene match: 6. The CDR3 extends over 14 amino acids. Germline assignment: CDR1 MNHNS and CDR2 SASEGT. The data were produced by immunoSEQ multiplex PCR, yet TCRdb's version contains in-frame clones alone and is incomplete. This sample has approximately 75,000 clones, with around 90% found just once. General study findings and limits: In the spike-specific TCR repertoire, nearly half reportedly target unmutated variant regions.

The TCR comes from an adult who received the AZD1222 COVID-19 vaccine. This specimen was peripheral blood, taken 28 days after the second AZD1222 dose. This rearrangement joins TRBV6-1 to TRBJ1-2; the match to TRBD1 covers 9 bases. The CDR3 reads CASSERGQGGGYTF. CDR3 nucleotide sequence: TGTGCCAGCAGTGAAAGGGGACAGGGCGGGGGCTACACCTTC.